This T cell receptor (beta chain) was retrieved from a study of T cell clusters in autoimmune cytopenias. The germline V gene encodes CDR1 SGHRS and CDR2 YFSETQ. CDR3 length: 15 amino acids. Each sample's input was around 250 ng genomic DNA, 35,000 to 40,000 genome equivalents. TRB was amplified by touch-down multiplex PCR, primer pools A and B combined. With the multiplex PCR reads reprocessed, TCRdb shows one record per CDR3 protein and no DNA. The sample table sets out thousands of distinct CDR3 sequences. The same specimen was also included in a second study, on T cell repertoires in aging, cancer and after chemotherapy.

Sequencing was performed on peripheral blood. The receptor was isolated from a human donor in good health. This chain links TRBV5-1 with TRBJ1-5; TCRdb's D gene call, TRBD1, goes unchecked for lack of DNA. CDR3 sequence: CASSSDGTGGQPQHF. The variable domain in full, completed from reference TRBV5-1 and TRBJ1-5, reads KAGVTQTPRYLIKTRGQQVTLSCSPISGHRSVSWYQQTPGQGLQFLFEYFSETQRNKGNFPGRFSGRQFSNSRSEMNVSTLELGDSALYLCASSSDGTGGQPQHFGDGTRLSIL.